This T cell receptor beta chain comes out of a study of blood T cell repertoires in COVID-19. About the study: The United States, Italy and Spain were the sources of the acute and convalescent COVID-19 samples. In each case, the material was cDNA or gDNA derived from T cells, B-cell-depleted T cells, or PBMCs.

In the original processing: Nucleated cell counts were estimated from reference gene primer amplification. Profiled with immunoSEQ multiplex PCR; TCRdb holds only in-frame clones, not every one. The V and J calls and clone size are taken from that table; D and trimming were inferred from the DNA. The sample gives some 80,000 clones, 86% of which show up once; 20% to 25% is in the top ten. The sequence was obtained from a woman of 80 years or more in a cohort sampled during active or convalescent COVID-19. Material: peripheral blood.

CDR3 DNA: TGTGCCAGTAGTATGACTAGCGGTCGTGTCACAGATACGCAGTATTTT. Translation gives CASSMTSGRVTDTQYF. The chain joins TRBV19 to TRBJ2-3, with TRBD2 matching 9 bases. The CDR3 is made up of 16 amino acids. Per the germline V gene, CDR1 is LNHDA and CDR2 is SQIVND (reference sequence). Unmatched junction bases numbered 6, after V lost 3 bases and J lost 2 bases.